This TCR beta chain emerged from a study of blood T cell repertoires in COVID-19. Original processing notes: Estimation of nucleated cell counts was performed using reference gene primer amplification. Method: immunoSEQ multiplex PCR; TCRdb's copy keeps in-frame clones and lacks some. The V and J calls and the clone size are those of that table, but D and trimming were determined from the DNA. The table has 140,000 or so clones, over 70% seen once. The germline gives CDR1 MDHEN, CDR2 SYDVKM. V lost 7 bases, J lost 3 bases, and 13 bases lay in between. There are 14 residues in the CDR3. The chain joins TRBV28 to TRBJ2-1, with D maybe TRBD2 (6 bases). This clonotype originated in a woman aged 60 to 75 with acute or convalescent COVID-19. The sequencing input was peripheral blood. CDR3 region: CASTLPGLYNEQFF. DNA for the CDR3: TGTGCCAGCACTCTCCCGGGACTCTACAATGAGCAGTTCTTC.